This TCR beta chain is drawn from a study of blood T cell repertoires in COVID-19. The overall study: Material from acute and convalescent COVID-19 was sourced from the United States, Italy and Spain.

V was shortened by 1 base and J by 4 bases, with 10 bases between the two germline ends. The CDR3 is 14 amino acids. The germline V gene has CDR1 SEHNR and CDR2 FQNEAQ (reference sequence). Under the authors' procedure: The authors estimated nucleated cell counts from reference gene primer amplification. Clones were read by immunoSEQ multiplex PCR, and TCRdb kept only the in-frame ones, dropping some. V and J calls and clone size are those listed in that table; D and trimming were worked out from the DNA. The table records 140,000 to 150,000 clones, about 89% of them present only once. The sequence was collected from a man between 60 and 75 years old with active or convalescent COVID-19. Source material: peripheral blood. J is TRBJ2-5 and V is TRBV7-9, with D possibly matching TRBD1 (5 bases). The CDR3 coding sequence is TGTGCCAGCAGCTTAGTCCAGGGTCGAGAGACCCAGTACTTC. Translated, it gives CASSLVQGRETQYF.